The T cell receptor (beta chain) described here comes from a study of T-cell memory formation after mild COVID-19. TCRdb fed the 5' RACE reads into MiXCR, producing one record per CDR3 protein. The table shows under 110,000 distinct CDR3 sequences, with roughly 12% occurring only once. The TCR was taken from an adult woman who had mild COVID-19 (a few samples of this study predate the infection). Cell type and time point are not known. The sequencing input was PBMCs or a T cell subset sorted from them (not recorded which).

As DNA, the CDR3 is TGTGCCACCAGCAGCTCGGACAGGGGTACGACAGATACGCAGTATTTT. Translation: CATSSSDRGTTDTQYF. The V gene is TRBV15, the J gene TRBJ2-3, with 9 bases lining up with TRBD1. The CDR3 covers 16 residues. The V segment lost 3 bases and the J segment 3 bases; nucleotides outside the gene matches: 7. The germline V gene has CDR1 LNHNV and CDR2 YYDKDF (reference sequence).